Sequencing of this TCR beta chain was carried out in a study of T-cell memory formation after mild COVID-19. Turning to the study itself: Clusters were largely donor specific. General observations from the study: Pre-infection memory carried some responding clones, suggesting that cross-reactive memory joined.

Trimming shortened V by 8 bases and J by 5 bases, and 10 bases separated the two germline ends. CDR1 is SEHNR, CDR2 FQNEAQ, per germline (reference sequence). CDR3 length: 12 amino acids. This clonotype appeared a few times. Its specificity is unknown. Libraries for TCRalpha and TCRbeta carried sample barcodes and unique molecular identifiers via 5'RACE. One entry per CDR3 protein, called by TCRdb with MiXCR from the 5' RACE reads. This sample carries 250,000 to 350,000 distinct CDR3 sequences, around 15% of them seen once, and the ten largest clones take roughly 20%. J is TRBJ2-1 and V is TRBV7-9; possibly TRBD2 for D (5 bases). This receptor was obtained from a man between 18 and 35 years old who had mild COVID-19 (a few samples of this study predate the infection). Cell type and time point are not known. Sample: PBMCs or a T cell subset sorted from them (not recorded which). CDR3 amino acids: CASAFGNNEQFF. The CDR3, as DNA: TGTGCCAGCGCGTTCGGGAACAATGAGCAGTTCTTC. The full variable domain, rest sourced from reference TRBV7-9 and TRBJ2-1, is DTGVSQNPRHKITKRGQNVTFRCDPISEHNRLYWYRQTLGQGPEFLTYFQNEAQLEKSRLLSDRFSAERPKGSFSTLEIQRTEQGDSAMYLCASAFGNNEQFFGPGTRLTVL.